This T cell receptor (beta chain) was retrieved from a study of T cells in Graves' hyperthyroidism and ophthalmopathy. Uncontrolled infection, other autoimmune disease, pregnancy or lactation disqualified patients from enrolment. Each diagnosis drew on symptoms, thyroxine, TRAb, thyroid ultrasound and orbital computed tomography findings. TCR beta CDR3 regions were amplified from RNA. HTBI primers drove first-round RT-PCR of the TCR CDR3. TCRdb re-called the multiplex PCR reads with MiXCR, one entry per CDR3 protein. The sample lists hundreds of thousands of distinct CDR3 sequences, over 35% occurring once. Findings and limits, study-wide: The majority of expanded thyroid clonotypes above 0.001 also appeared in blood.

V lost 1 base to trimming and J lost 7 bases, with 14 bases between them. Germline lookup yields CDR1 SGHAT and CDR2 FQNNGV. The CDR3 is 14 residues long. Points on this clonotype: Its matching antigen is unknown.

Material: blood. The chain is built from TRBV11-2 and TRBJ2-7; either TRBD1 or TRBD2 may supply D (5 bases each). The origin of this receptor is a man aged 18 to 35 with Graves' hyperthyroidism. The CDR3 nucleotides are TGTGCCAGCAGCTTAGGAGGGGCGCAAGAAGAGCAGTACTTC. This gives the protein CASSLGGAQEEQYF.